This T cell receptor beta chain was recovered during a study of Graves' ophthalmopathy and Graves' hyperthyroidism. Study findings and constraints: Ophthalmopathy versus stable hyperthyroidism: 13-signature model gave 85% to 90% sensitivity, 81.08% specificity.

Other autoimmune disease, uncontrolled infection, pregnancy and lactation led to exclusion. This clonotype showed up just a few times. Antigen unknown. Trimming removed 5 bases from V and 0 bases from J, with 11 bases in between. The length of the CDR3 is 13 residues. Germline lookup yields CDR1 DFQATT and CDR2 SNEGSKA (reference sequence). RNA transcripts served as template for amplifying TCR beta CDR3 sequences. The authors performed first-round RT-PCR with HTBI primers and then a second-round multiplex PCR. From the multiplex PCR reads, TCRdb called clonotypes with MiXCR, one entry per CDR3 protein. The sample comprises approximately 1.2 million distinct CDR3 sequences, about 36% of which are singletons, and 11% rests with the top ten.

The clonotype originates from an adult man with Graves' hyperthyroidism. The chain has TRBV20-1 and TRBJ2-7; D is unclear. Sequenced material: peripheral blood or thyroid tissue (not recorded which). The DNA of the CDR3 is TGCAGTGCTTGTCGGACCTACTCCTACGAGCAGTACTTC. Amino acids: CSACRTYSYEQYF.